A single sample gave rise to the 13 T cell receptor beta chains below, sequenced in a study of T cell repertoires in cytomegalovirus infection. TCRdb passed the reads through MiXCR, listing each CDR3 protein once. Of about 460,000 distinct CDR3 sequences listed, approximately 10% were seen once; the top ten hold roughly 10%. Material for sequencing was PBMCs. Receptors were obtained from a human donor in good health (CMV status not recorded). Some clones in this sample may be carry-over from other donors' samples.

A few counts support this clonotype. The chain is built from TRBV13 and TRBJ1-4, with D possibly TRBD1 on 5 matching bases. This CDR3 has 16 amino acids. Germline V CDR1 and CDR2: PRHDT, FYEKMQ (reference sequence). Trimming shortened V by 5 bases and J by 5 bases, and 18 bases separated the two germline ends. CDR3 amino acids: CASSTASGTENEKLFF. In DNA, the CDR3 is TGTGCCAGCAGCACGGCTAGCGGGACGGAGAATGAAAAACTGTTTTTT. The whole variable domain, filled in from reference TRBV13 and TRBJ1-4, reads AAGVIQSPRHLIKEKRETATLKCYPIPRHDTVYWYQQGPGQDPQFLISFYEKMQSDKGSIPDRFSAQQFSDYHSELNMSSLELGDSALYFCASSTASGTENEKLFFGSGTQLSVL.

V usage is TRBV30 and J usage is TRBJ1-6; D is unresolved. CDR1 GTSNPN and CDR2 SVGIG come from the germline V gene (reference sequence). Trimming cost V 1 base and J 4 bases, with 8 bases left between them. The CDR3 is 14 amino acids. The CDR3 sequence is CAWSGADYNSPLHF. CDR3 DNA sequence: TGTGCCTGGAGTGGGGCAGATTATAATTCACCCCTCCACTTT.

This clonotype was detected many times. The chain couples TRBV19 to TRBJ1-6; possible D gene TRBD1, 5 bases. V lost 2 bases, J lost 10 bases, and 15 bases lay in between. Germline V lookup: CDR1 LNHDA, CDR2 SQIVND (reference sequence). The CDR3 has 15 amino acids. CDR3 coding DNA: TGTGCCAGTAGTATACTGGCAGGGAAGGAGTCACCCCTCCACTTT. Amino acids: CASSILAGKESPLHF.

The sample holds a few counts of this clonotype. The V and J genes are TRBV20-1 and TRBJ1-2, with D possibly matching TRBD1 (5 bases). Trimming cost V 5 bases and J 3 bases, with 13 bases left between them. This CDR3 region has 13 residues. Germline CDR1 and CDR2: DFQATT and SNEGSKA (reference sequence). DNA of the CDR3: TGCAGTGCTGATGAGGGGACGGACTATGGCTACACCTTC. Translated, it gives CSADEGTDYGYTF.

The CDR3: CSAREGAGENEKLFF. The CDR3 DNA reads TGCAGTGCTAGAGAGGGGGCTGGTGAAAATGAAAAACTGTTTTTT. The V call is TRBV20-1, the J call TRBJ1-4; tentatively, D is TRBD1 (6 bases). Germline-derived CDR1 and CDR2 are DFQATT and SNEGSKA (reference sequence). V dropped 0 bases and J dropped 5 bases, with 13 bases sitting between them. The CDR3 is 15 amino acids.

This clonotype came up many times. The chain links TRBV6-1 to TRBJ2-7; the D gene is possibly TRBD2 (6 bases). Trimming took 7 bases from V and 0 from J, leaving 10 bases between them. This CDR3 is 13 amino acids long. Germline V gene lookup returns CDR1 MNHNS and CDR2 SASEGT. The DNA of the CDR3 is TGTGCCAGCAAGGTGGGGGGCTCCTACGAGCAGTACTTC. Protein: CASKVGGSYEQYF.

This clonotype was found many times. This rearrangement joins TRBV6-2 or TRBV6-3 to TRBJ1-1; a possible D gene is TRBD1 (6 bases). The CDR3 length is 13 residues. Trimming removed 5 bases from V and 7 bases from J, with 14 bases in between. CDR1 is MNHEY and CDR2 is SVGEGT in the germline V gene. The CDR3 is CASSPRQVFEAFF. CDR3 bases: TGTGCCAGCAGTCCCAGACAGGTTTTTGAAGCTTTCTTT.

With respect to this clonotype: Mismatch with germline at one junction end may stem from a read error. The chain combines TRBV13 with TRBJ2-3, with 11 positions matching TRBD2. Looked up from germline, CDR1 is PRHDT and CDR2 is FYEKMQ (reference sequence). The CDR3 extends over 21 amino acids. CDR3 loop: CASSITSGTSGGRGHRDTQCF. The CDR3 DNA reads as TGTGCCAGCAGCATAACTTCCGGGACTAGCGGAGGGAGGGGCCACAGGGATACGCAGTGTTTT. Variable domain in full (rest from reference TRBV13 and TRBJ2-3): AAGVIQSPRHLIKEKRETATLKCYPIPRHDTVYWYQQGPGQDPQFLISFYEKMQSDKGSIPDRFSAQQFSDYHSELNMSSLELGDSALYFCASSITSGTSGGRGHRDTQCFGPGTRLTVL.

This clonotype was found many times. This chain uses TRBV6-1 with TRBJ1-1, with TRBD1 identical over 7 bases. The CDR3 has 14 residues. Losses at the gene ends were 7 bases for V and 0 bases for J; bases not matched to a gene: 5. Germline CDR1 MNHNS, CDR2 SASEGT. DNA of the CDR3: TGTGCCAGCACCTTACAGGGGTTGAACACTGAAGCTTTCTTT. This encodes CASTLQGLNTEAFF.

The V gene is TRBV14, the J gene TRBJ2-1; no clear D gene. V gave up 4 bases and J gave up 0 bases, with 16 bases separating them. This CDR3 is 17 amino acids long. Germline loops: CDR1 SGHDN, CDR2 FVKESK. The DNA of the CDR3 is TGTGCCAGCAGCCCCTCTGACCCATTTCGCTCCTACAATGAGCAGTTCTTC. Protein: CASSPSDPFRSYNEQFF.

This chain connects TRBV5-1 to TRBJ2-3, with 7 bases fitting TRBD1. V trimming: 4 bases; J trimming: 1 base; junction bases outside the gene matches: 9. The CDR3 covers 16 residues. Germline V gives CDR1 SGHRS, CDR2 YFSETQ. The CDR3 nucleotides are TGCGCCAGCAGCCTTAACCTCGGACAGGGCACAGATACGCAGTATTTT. This sequence encodes CASSLNLGQGTDTQYF.

In its sample, this clonotype was seen many times. The chain uses TRBV7-2 and TRBJ1-6, with D unclear. V was shortened by 5 bases and J by 4 bases, with 3 bases between the two germline ends. The germline V gene has CDR1 SGHTA and CDR2 FQGNSA. The CDR3 has 12 amino acids. The CDR3 nucleotides read TGTGCCAGCAGCCGTTATAATTCACCCCTCCACTTT. This translates into CASSRYNSPLHF. Variable domain in full (rest from reference TRBV7-2 and TRBJ1-6): GAGVSQSPSNKVTEKGKDVELRCDPISGHTALYWYRQSLGQGLEFLIYFQGNSAPDKSGLPSDRFSAERTGGSVSTLTIQRTQQEDSAVYLCASSRYNSPLHFGNGTRLTVT.

The chain uses TRBV19 and TRBJ1-4; D uncertain. The CDR3 runs 13 residues. In germline, CDR1 is LNHDA, CDR2 SQIVND (reference sequence). Trimming left V 6 bases short and J 4 bases short, with 9 bases between. Here the CDR3 reads CASRSQHNEKLFF. The CDR3 DNA follows: TGTGCCAGTAGATCCCAACATAATGAAAAACTGTTTTTT.